This T cell receptor beta chain was obtained from a study of blood T cell repertoires in COVID-19. Study context: PBMCs, B-cell-depleted T cells, or T cells provided the cDNA or gDNA that made up the material.

Profiled with immunoSEQ multiplex PCR; TCRdb holds only in-frame clones, not every one. The sample records a few hundred thousand clones, roughly 82% being singletons. V trimming: 5 bases; J trimming: 9 bases; junction bases outside the gene matches: 2. This CDR3 is built from 12 residues. The receptor was isolated from a man aged 40-49 years who had recovered from COVID-19. The specimen was peripheral blood. V and J are TRBV12-3 or TRBV12-4 and TRBJ1-3, with 9 bases identical to TRBD1. CDR3 residues: CASSPDRGTIYF. The CDR3 bases are TGTGCCAGCAGTCCGGACAGGGGCACCATATATTTT.